The clone carrying this T cell receptor beta chain has only a few counts. Its antigen is currently unknown. The data are from a study of T cells after yellow fever vaccination. Broader study findings: On re-exposure, the response was weaker but peaked faster, at day 5 versus 15. In post-booster samples, most primary-vaccination clones reappeared (approximately 95% CD4, nearly 90% CD8).

J gave up 4 bases and V 8 bases, and 13 bases lay outside the gene matches. Germline loops: CDR1 DFQATT, CDR2 SNEGSKA (reference sequence). CDR3 length: 15 amino acids. Generation of TCR cDNA used 5'RACE template switching (which added a universal primer site and UMIs). TCRdb redid the calling of the 5' RACE reads with MiXCR, one entry per CDR3 protein. The table lists 95,000 to 100,000 distinct CDR3 sequences, 4.5% to 6% of them singletons. The material was CD8+ T cells sorted from PBMCs, obtained 10 days after the yellow fever booster vaccination. The chain links TRBV20-1 to TRBJ2-7, with TRBD1 matching over 11 bases. This sequence was found in a man aged 18 to 29 who received the YFV17D yellow fever vaccine. The CDR3 region is CSSKRTGGSRYEQYV. As DNA, the CDR3 is TGCAGTTCAAAGAGGACAGGGGGCAGTCGGTACGAGCAGTACGTC.